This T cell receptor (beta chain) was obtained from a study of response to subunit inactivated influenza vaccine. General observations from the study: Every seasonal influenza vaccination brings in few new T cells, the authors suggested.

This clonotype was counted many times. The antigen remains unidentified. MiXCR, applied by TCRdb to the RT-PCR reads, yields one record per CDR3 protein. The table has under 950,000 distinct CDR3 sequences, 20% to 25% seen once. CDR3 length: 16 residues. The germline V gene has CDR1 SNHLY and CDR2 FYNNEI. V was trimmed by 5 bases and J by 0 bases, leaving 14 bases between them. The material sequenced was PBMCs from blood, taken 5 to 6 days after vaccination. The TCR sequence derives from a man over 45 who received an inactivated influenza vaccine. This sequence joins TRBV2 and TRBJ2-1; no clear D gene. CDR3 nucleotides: TGTGCCAGCAGTCAGGTCTGGTTGAGCTCCTACAATGAGCAGTTCTTC. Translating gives CASSQVWLSSYNEQFF.